This TCR beta chain was captured in a study of T cell repertoires in cytomegalovirus infection. Study information: It can be stated that public TCR beta signatures indicated CMV infection as well as a matching HLA type.

This clonotype was detected only a few times. No antigen is known for it. Whole-study results and caveats: In two of eight donors, the top clonotype was HLA-C-restricted CMV-specific. Carriage of CMV together with the relevant HLA was identifiable through cumulative public TCR beta family frequency.

The germline CDR1 and CDR2 sequences are LGHNA and YSLEER. The CDR3 totals 13 residues. Trimming removed 4 bases at V and 7 bases at J, with 11 bases between. TCRdb re-called the reads with MiXCR, one entry per CDR3 protein. The sample carries around 530,000 distinct CDR3 sequences, about 26% recorded once. The chain carries TRBV4-3 and TRBJ2-1; D ambiguous. The sample taken for sequencing was PBMCs. This receptor was identified in a human donor in good health (CMV status not recorded). Some clones in this sample may be carry-over from other donors' samples. The CDR3 DNA reads as TGCGCCAGCAGCCGGGTTTTCGCGAATGAGCAGTTCTTC. Translating gives CASSRVFANEQFF.